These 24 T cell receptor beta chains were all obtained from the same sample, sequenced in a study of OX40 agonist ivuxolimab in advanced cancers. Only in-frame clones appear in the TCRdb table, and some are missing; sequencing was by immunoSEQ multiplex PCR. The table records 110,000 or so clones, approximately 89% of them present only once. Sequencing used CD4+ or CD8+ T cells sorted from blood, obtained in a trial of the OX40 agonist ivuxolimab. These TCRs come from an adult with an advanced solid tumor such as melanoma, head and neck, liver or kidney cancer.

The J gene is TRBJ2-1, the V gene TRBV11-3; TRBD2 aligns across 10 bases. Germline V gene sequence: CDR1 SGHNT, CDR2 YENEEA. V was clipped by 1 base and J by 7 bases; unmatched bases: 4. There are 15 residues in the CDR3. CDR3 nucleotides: TGTGCCAGCAGCTTAGGGCTAGCGGGAGTGAATGAGCAGTTCTTC. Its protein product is CASSLGLAGVNEQFF.

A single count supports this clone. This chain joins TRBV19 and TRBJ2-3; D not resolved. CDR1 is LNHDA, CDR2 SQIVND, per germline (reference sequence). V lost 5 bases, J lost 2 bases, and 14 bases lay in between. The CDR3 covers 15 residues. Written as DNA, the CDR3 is TGTGCCAGTAGTCGGCTGCCGGCCAACACAGATACGCAGTATTTT. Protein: CASSRLPANTDTQYF.

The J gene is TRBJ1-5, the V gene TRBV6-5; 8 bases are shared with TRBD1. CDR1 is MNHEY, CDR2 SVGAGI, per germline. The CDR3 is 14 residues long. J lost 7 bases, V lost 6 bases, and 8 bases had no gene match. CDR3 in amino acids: CASSPRTGRQPQHF. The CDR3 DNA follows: TGTGCCAGCAGCCCTAGGACAGGGCGACAGCCCCAGCATTTT.

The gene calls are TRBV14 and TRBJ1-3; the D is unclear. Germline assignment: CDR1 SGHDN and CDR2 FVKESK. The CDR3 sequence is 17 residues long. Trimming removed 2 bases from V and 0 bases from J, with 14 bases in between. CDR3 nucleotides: TGTGCCAGCAGCCAACGATGGGGTTATCCCTCTGGAAACACCATATATTTT. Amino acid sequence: CASSQRWGYPSGNTIYF.

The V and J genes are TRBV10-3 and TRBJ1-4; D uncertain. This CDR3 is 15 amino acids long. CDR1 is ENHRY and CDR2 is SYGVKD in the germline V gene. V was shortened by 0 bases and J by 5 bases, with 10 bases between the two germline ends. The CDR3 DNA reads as TGTGCCATCAGTGAGTCCCCGGAGAACAATGAAAAACTGTTTTTT. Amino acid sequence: CAISESPENNEKLFF.

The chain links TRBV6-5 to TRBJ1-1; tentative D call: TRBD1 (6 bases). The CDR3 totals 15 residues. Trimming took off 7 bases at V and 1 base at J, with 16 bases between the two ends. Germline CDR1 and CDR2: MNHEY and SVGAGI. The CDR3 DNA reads TGTGCCAGCACCGACGCGGACAGACCGAACACTGAAGCTTTCTTT. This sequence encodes CASTDADRPNTEAFF.

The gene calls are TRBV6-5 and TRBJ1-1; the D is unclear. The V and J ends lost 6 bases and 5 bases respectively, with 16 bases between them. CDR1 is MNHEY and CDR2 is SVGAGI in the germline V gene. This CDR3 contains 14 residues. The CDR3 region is CASRVTALGTEAFF. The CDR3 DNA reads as TGTGCCAGCAGGGTAACGGCCCTTGGAACTGAAGCTTTCTTT.

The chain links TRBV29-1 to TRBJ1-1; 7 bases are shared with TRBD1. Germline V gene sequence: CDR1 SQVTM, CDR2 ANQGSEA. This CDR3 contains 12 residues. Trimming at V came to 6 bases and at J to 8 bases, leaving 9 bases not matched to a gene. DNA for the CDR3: TGCAGCGTCCAACCGGGACAGCAAGAAGCTTTCTTT. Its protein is CSVQPGQQEAFF.

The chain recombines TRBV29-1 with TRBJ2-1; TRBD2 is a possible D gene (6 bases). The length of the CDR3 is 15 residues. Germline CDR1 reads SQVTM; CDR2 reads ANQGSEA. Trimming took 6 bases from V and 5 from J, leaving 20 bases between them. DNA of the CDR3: TGCAGCGTCCCCCCGGGGACTCGGGGCGACAATGAGCAGTTCTTC. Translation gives CSVPPGTRGDNEQFF.

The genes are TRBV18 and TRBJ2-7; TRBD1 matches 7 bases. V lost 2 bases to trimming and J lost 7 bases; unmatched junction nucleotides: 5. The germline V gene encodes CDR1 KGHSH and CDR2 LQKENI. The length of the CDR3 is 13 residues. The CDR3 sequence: CASSPTGVGEQYF. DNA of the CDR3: TGTGCCAGCTCACCAACAGGGGTTGGAGAGCAGTACTTC. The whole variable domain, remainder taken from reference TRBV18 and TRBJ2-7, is NAGVMQNPRHLVRRRGQEARLRCSPMKGHSHVYWYRQLPEEGLKFMVYLQKENIIDESGMPKERFSAEFPKEGPSILRIQQVVRGDSAAYFCASSPTGVGEQYFGPGTRLTVT.

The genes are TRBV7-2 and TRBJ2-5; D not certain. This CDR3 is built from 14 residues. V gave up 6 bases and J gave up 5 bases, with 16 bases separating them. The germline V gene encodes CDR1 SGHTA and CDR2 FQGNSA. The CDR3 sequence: CASSSVGSAETQYF. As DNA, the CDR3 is TGTGCCAGCAGTTCCGTCGGCAGCGCCGAGACCCAGTACTTC.

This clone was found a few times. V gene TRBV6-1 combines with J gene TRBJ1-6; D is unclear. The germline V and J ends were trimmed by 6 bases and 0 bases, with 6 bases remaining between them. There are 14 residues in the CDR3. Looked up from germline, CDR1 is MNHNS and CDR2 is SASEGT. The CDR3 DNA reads TGTGCCAGCAGACAGAGCTCCTATAATTCACCCCTCCACTTT. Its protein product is CASRQSSYNSPLHF.

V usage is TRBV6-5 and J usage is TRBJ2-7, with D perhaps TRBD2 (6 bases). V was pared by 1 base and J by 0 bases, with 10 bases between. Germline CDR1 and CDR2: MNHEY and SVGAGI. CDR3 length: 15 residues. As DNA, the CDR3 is TGTGCCAGCAGTTACTTCCGGCGGGGCTCCTACGAGCAGTACTTC. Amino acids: CASSYFRRGSYEQYF.

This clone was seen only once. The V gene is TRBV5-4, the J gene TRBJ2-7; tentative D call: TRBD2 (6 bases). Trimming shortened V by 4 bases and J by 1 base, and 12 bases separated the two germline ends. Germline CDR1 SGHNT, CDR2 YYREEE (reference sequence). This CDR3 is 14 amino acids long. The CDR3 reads CASSGWDSSYEQYF. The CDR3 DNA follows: TGTGCCAGCAGCGGCTGGGACTCTTCCTACGAGCAGTACTTC.

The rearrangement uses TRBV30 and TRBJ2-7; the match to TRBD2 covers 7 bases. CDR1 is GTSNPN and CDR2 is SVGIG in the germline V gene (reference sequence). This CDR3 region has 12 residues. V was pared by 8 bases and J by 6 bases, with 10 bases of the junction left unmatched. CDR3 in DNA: TGTGCCATGGGGCTAGCGGCCGTCGAGCAGTACTTC. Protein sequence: CAMGLAAVEQYF.

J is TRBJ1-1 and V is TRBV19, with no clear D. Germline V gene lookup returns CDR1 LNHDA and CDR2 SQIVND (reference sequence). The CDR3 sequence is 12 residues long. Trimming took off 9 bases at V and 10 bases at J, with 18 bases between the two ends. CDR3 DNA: TGTGCCAGCGTGGACGGGTACCCGGGAGCTTTCTTT. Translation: CASVDGYPGAFF.

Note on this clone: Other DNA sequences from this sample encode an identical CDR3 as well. The CDR3 loop is CASSPLEETQYF. DNA of the CDR3: TGTGCCAGCTCACCACTGGAAGAGACCCAGTACTTC. The rearrangement uses TRBV18 and TRBJ2-5; D is undetermined. The CDR3 consists of 12 residues. CDR1 and CDR2 from the germline V gene are KGHSH and LQKENI. The V end lost 1 base, the J end lost 3 bases, and 3 bases lay between the germline ends.

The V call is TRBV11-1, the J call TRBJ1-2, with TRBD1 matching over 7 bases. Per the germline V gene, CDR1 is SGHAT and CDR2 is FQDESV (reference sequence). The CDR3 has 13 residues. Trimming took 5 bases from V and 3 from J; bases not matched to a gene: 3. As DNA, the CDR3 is TGTGCCAGCAGCGCAGGGGGGGACTATGGCTACACCTTC. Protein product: CASSAGGDYGYTF.

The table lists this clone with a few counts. CDR3 protein: CASSHWTPGSYEQYF. CDR3 sequence (DNA): TGCGCCAGCAGTCATTGGACCCCAGGGTCCTACGAGCAGTACTTC. The chain employs TRBV23-1 and TRBJ2-7; D perhaps matches TRBD1 (5 bases). TRBV23-1 is placed among ORFs of uncertain function. The CDR3 has 15 residues. V lost 3 bases and J 1 base, leaving 13 bases between the germline ends.

The CDR3 loop is CASSLAGSSYNEQFF. In nucleotides, the CDR3 is TGCGCCAGCAGCTTGGCAGGGAGCTCCTACAATGAGCAGTTCTTC. The chain has TRBV5-1 and TRBJ2-1; tentatively, D is TRBD1 or TRBD2 (5 bases each). With 0 bases removed from V and 0 bases from J, the gap between germline ends came to 7 bases. CDR3 length: 15 residues. Germline V CDR1 and CDR2: SGHRS, YFSETQ.

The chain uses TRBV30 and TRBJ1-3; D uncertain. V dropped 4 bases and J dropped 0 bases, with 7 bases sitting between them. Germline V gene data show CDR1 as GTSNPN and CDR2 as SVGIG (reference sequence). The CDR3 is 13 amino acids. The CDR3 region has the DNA TGTGCCTGGACATATCTCTCTGGAAACACCATATATTTT. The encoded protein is CAWTYLSGNTIYF.

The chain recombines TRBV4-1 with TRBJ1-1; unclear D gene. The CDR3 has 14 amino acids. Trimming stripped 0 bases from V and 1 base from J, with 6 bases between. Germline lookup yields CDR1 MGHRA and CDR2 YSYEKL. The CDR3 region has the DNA TGCGCCAGCAGCCAAGATACGACGAACACTGAAGCTTTCTTT. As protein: CASSQDTTNTEAFF.

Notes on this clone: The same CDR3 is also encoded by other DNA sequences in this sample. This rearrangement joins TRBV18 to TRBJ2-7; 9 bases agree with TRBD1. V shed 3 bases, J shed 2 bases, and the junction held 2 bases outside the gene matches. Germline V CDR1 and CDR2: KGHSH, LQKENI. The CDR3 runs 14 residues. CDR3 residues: CASSPRDRAYEQYF. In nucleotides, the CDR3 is TGTGCCAGCTCACCCCGGGACAGGGCCTACGAGCAGTACTTC.

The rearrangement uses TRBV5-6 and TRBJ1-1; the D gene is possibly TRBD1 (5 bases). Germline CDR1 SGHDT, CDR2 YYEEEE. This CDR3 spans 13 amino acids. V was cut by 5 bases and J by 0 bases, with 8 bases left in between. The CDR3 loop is CASSRQMNTEAFF. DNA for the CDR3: TGTGCCAGCAGTAGACAGATGAACACTGAAGCTTTCTTT.